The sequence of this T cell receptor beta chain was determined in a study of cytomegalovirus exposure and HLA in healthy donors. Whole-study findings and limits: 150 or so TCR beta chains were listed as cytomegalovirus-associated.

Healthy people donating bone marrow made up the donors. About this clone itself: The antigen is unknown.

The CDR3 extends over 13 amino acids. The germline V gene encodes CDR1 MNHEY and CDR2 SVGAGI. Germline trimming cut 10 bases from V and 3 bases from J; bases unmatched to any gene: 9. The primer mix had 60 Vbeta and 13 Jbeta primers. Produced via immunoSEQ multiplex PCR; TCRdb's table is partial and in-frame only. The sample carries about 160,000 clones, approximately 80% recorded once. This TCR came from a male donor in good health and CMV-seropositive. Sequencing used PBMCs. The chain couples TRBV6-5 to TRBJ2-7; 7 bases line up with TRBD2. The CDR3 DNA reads TGTGCCACCTATGGACTAGTGGGCTACGAGCAGTACTTC. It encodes CATYGLVGYEQYF.